Here is one T cell receptor (beta chain) with its context. This sample is drawn from a study of blood T cell repertoires in COVID-19. The overall study: T cells, B-cell-depleted T cells, or PBMCs provided the cDNA or gDNA that served as material.

Trimming left V 4 bases short and J 11 bases short, with 12 bases between. Germline lookup yields CDR1 MDHEN and CDR2 SYDVKM. The CDR3 length is 12 residues. TCRdb's table, derived via immunoSEQ multiplex PCR, lists solely in-frame clones and lacks some. The sample includes 190,000 or so clones, about nine tenths seen only once; the top ten take roughly 6.7%. The V gene is TRBV28, the J gene TRBJ1-5; D not certain. The source of this sequence is a man aged 40-49 years with acute or convalescent COVID-19. Sample: peripheral blood. DNA for the CDR3: TGTGCCAGCAGTTCCCCCTTTACGGCCCAGCATTTT. This gives the protein CASSSPFTAQHF.